This T cell receptor (beta chain) was profiled in a study of T cell responses to AZD1222 COVID-19 vaccine. The V gene end was trimmed by 5 bases and the J gene end by 6 bases; junction bases not matched to a gene: 10. Germline loops: CDR1 SGHTA, CDR2 FQGTGA. There are 15 residues in the CDR3. Data came from immunoSEQ multiplex PCR; TCRdb stores just in-frame clones and leaves some out. This sample has more than 60,000 clones, with 65% to 90% found just once. Study-level results: All repertoire sampling was performed exclusively after the peak T cell response. Among the donors, most were white British and more were female, and clonal diversity was possibly underestimated.

On this clone: Its antigen is not known.

This chain links TRBV7-3 with TRBJ1-5; 7 nucleotides line up with TRBD1. The receptor was isolated from an adult in good health. The sequencing used peripheral blood, collected on day 0 of AZD1222 vaccination. This chain's CDR3 is CASSRTGAKGQPQHF. The CDR3 coding sequence is TGTGCCAGCAGCCGTACAGGGGCGAAGGGTCAGCCCCAGCATTTT.